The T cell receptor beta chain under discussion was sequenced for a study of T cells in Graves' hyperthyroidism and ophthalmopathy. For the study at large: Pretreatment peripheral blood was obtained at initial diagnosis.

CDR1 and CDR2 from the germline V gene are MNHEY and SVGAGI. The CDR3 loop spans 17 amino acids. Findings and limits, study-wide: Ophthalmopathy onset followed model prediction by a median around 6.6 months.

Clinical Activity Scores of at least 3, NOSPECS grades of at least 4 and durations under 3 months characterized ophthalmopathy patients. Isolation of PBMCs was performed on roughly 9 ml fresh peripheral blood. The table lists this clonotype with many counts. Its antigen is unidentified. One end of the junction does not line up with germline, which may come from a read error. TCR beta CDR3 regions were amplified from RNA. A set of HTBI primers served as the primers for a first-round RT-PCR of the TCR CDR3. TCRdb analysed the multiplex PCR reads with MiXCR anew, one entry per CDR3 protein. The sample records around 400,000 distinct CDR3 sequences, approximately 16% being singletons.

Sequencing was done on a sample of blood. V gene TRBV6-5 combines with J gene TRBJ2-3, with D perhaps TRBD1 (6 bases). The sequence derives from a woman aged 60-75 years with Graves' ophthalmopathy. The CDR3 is CASSNSGTPGLADTQYF. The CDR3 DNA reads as TGTGCCAGCAGTAACTCCGGGACACCCGGGCTGGCAGATACGCAGTATTTT.